This T cell receptor beta chain was obtained from a study of cytomegalovirus exposure and HLA in healthy donors. The wider study: Most genotyped donors, over 70% of 300 to 400, had Caucasian-associated genetic ancestry.

Regarding this clone: Its antigen is currently unknown.

Study conclusions and caveats: Across donors, sequencing depth was assumed by presence/absence analyses to be roughly uniform. For most subjects, TCR beta sequences were reported to predict HLA-A and HLA-B alleles with accuracy.

It was with 60 Vbeta and 13 Jbeta primers that the PCR ran. Clones were read by immunoSEQ multiplex PCR, and TCRdb kept only the in-frame ones, dropping some. The sample gives 100,000 to 150,000 clones, more than 60% of which show up once; about 3% is in the top ten. This CDR3 is 14 amino acids long. V lost 6 bases, J lost 3 bases, and 11 bases lay in between. CDR1 MGHDK and CDR2 SYGVNS come from the germline V gene. The J gene is TRBJ1-4, the V gene TRBV25-1; possible D gene TRBD1, 5 bases. Material: PBMCs. The TCR was taken from a woman aged 40 to 49 in good health and CMV-seropositive. The CDR3 nucleotides are TGTGCCAGCAGACTCAGGGCCCCTAATGAAAAACTGTTTTTT. Protein product: CASRLRAPNEKLFF.